The 29 T cell receptor beta chains below all came from one sample that was sequenced in a study of CD8 T cells in Susac syndrome. The RNA, about 0.45 to 1 ug, was put through reverse transcription using random hexamers. TCRdb ran MiXCR on the immunoSEQ multiplex PCR reads and lists one entry per CDR3 protein. The sample yields 65,000 to 75,000 distinct CDR3 sequences, 85% to 95% seen once. Material: CD8+ T cells from PBMCs. All receptors derive from a human donor in good health.

The V and J genes are TRBV29-1 and TRBJ2-1; no clear D gene. In germline, CDR1 is SQVTM, CDR2 ANQGSEA. There are 11 residues in the CDR3. The CDR3 DNA is TGCAGTGTGGTACCGGGCCCTGAGCAGTTCTTC. It specifies CSVVPGPEQFF.

The rearrangement joins TRBV6-5 to TRBJ2-2, with D maybe TRBD1 (6 bases). CDR3 length: 13 residues. Between the trimmed V and J ends, which lost 10 bases and 4 bases, there was a span of 13 bases. The V gene's germline CDR1 is MNHEY and CDR2 SVGAGI. The CDR3 region is CAIAPGATGELFF. The CDR3 DNA reads TGTGCCATCGCCCCAGGGGCCACCGGGGAGCTGTTTTTT.

The chain combines TRBV12-3 or TRBV12-4 with TRBJ2-7; D unclear. The V end lost 6 bases, the J end lost 4 bases, and 10 bases lay between the germline ends. The CDR3 is 12 amino acids. The DNA for the CDR3 is TGTGCCAGCAGCATTATACAGTACGAGCAGTACTTC. It encodes CASSIIQYEQYF.

The genes are TRBV14 and TRBJ2-1; possible D gene TRBD1, 6 bases. The CDR3 spans 13 residues. Trimming left V 3 bases short and J 8 bases short, with 11 bases between. Looked up from germline, CDR1 is SGHDN and CDR2 is FVKESK. CDR3 sequence (DNA): TGTGCCAGCAGCCATTCACAGGGTGATGAGCAGTTCTTC. It specifies CASSHSQGDEQFF.

The chain couples TRBV5-1 to TRBJ2-7, with TRBD1 matching 7 bases. The CDR3 extends over 18 amino acids. The V and J ends lost 4 bases and 2 bases, in that order; junction bases with no gene match: 18. Germline CDR1 SGHRS, CDR2 YFSETQ. CDR3 in amino acids: CASSPHLLDRDRAYEQYF. The CDR3 region has the DNA TGCGCCAGCAGCCCTCACCTCCTCGACCGCGACAGGGCCTACGAGCAGTACTTC.

Notes on this clonotype: A read error may produce the germline difference seen at one junction end. The chain couples TRBV7-7 to TRBJ2-5; 13 bases are shared with TRBD2. The germline V gene has CDR1 SSHAT and CDR2 FNYEAQ (reference sequence). The CDR3 consists of 16 residues. The DNA of the CDR3 is TGTGCTAGCAGCCTCCAGGGGACTAGCGGGGAAGAGACCCAGTACTTC. It codes for CASSLQGTSGEETQYF.

The V and J genes are TRBV5-1 and TRBJ2-7; TRBD1 matches at 8 bases. The V gene's germline CDR1 is SGHRS and CDR2 YFSETQ. The CDR3 has 14 residues. V trimming: 5 bases; J trimming: 2 bases; junction bases outside the gene matches: 6. CDR3 DNA: TGCGCCAGCAGTCACGGGACAGGCCCCTACGAGCAGTACTTC. Its protein product is CASSHGTGPYEQYF.

This chain connects TRBV29-1 to TRBJ2-7; 8 positions match TRBD1. V shed 4 bases, J shed 2 bases, and the junction held 16 bases outside the gene matches. The CDR3 has 17 amino acids. CDR1 is SQVTM and CDR2 is ANQGSEA in the germline V gene. In DNA, the CDR3 is TGCAGCGTTGTTGGACAGGGTCCCAACAAGGGTCCCTACGAGCAGTACTTC. Translation: CSVVGQGPNKGPYEQYF.

The V call is TRBV5-4, the J call TRBJ2-5, with a possible D match to TRBD1 (6 bases). V shed 4 bases and J shed 5 bases, with 12 bases lying between them. CDR3 length equals 13 residues. Germline V lookup: CDR1 SGHNT, CDR2 YYREEE (reference sequence). The chain's CDR3 is CASSPGHTETQYF. Here the CDR3 DNA reads TGTGCCAGCAGCCCGGGACATACCGAGACCCAGTACTTC.

V gene TRBV5-6 combines with J gene TRBJ1-6; D unresolved. Trimming cost V 0 bases and J 14 bases, with 12 bases left between them. From germline, CDR1 is SGHDT and CDR2 YYEEEE. The CDR3 has 13 amino acids. The CDR3 loop is CASSLDGDSTLHF. The CDR3 DNA sequence: TGTGCCAGCAGCTTGGATGGGGATAGTACCCTCCACTTT.

The V and J genes are TRBV7-9 and TRBJ2-5, with 9 positions matching TRBD2. The CDR3 loop spans 16 amino acids. Looked up from germline, CDR1 is SEHNR and CDR2 is FQNEAQ (reference sequence). The V and J ends lost 4 bases and 4 bases, in that order; junction bases with no gene match: 10. The CDR3 spells CASSSMLRGGSETQYF. The CDR3 nucleotides are TGTGCCAGCAGCTCTATGCTGCGGGGGGGCTCAGAGACCCAGTACTTC.

This chain links TRBV7-6 with TRBJ2-1; 8 nucleotides align to TRBD2. In germline, CDR1 is SGHVS, CDR2 FNYEAQ. Unmatched junction bases numbered 5, after V lost 3 bases and J lost 4 bases. This CDR3 contains 15 residues. The CDR3 DNA is TGTGCCAGCAGCTTGACTAGCGAGCGGTACAATGAGCAGTTCTTC. Translated, it gives CASSLTSERYNEQFF.

The chain combines TRBV7-9 with TRBJ2-3; D unclear. The length of the CDR3 is 13 residues. Trimming removed 4 bases from V and 4 bases from J, with 9 bases in between. CDR1 and CDR2 from the germline V gene are SEHNR and FQNEAQ (reference sequence). CDR3: CASSWQQADTQYF. As DNA, the CDR3 is TGTGCCAGCAGCTGGCAGCAAGCAGATACGCAGTATTTT.

This rearrangement joins TRBV4-2 to TRBJ2-1; D is unresolved. Germline CDR1 and CDR2: LGHNA and YNFKEQ. This CDR3 has 17 residues. V gave up 0 bases and J gave up 1 base, with 13 bases separating them. CDR3 protein: CASSQDRVGRSYNEQFF. CDR3 DNA: TGTGCCAGCAGCCAAGATCGGGTGGGTCGGTCCTACAATGAGCAGTTCTTC.

The chain couples TRBV10-3 to TRBJ1-2, with a possible D match to TRBD1 (5 bases). The CDR3 has 15 amino acids. Germline CDR1 and CDR2: ENHRY and SYGVKD. Trimming removed 0 bases at V and 5 bases at J, with 13 bases between. CDR3 nucleotides: TGTGCCATCAGTGAGTCGCTCCAGGGACCTTATGGCTACACCTTC. Protein: CAISESLQGPYGYTF.

The rearrangement links TRBV28 to TRBJ1-2; 7 nucleotides align to TRBD1. Germline CDR1 MDHEN, CDR2 SYDVKM. This CDR3 spans 15 amino acids. V was clipped by 6 bases and J by 0 bases; unmatched bases: 7. The CDR3 here is CASREGQMANYGYTF. Written as DNA, the CDR3 is TGTGCCAGCAGGGAGGGACAGATGGCTAACTATGGCTACACCTTC.

The chain combines TRBV29-1 with TRBJ1-1, with D unresolved. Germline V gene lookup returns CDR1 SQVTM and CDR2 ANQGSEA. Trimming pared 1 base from V and 3 bases from J, leaving 15 bases between. The CDR3 loop spans 15 amino acids. CDR3 sequence: CSVEGTLVFDTEAFF. In DNA form, the CDR3 reads TGCAGCGTTGAAGGGACCCTCGTATTCGACACTGAAGCTTTCTTT.

The V and J genes are TRBV7-8 and TRBJ1-1, with D hard to call. V was pared by 5 bases and J by 1 base, with 17 bases between. This CDR3 is 16 amino acids long. CDR1 and CDR2 from the germline V gene are SGHVS and FQNEAQ. CDR3 region: CASSLGLVRQNTEAFF. The CDR3 coding sequence is TGTGCCAGCAGCCTCGGATTAGTCCGGCAGAACACTGAAGCTTTCTTT.

This rearrangement joins TRBV29-1 to TRBJ2-2, with no clear D. The CDR3 consists of 11 residues. Per the germline V gene, CDR1 is SQVTM and CDR2 is ANQGSEA. With 4 bases removed from V and 7 bases from J, the gap between germline ends came to 7 bases. For the CDR3, the DNA is TGCAGCGTTGCCACCGGCGGGGAGCTGTTTTTT. Amino acids: CSVATGGELFF.

The count of this clonotype is one. J is TRBJ2-6 and V is TRBV5-6; 11 positions match TRBD1. This CDR3 spans 17 amino acids. With V trimmed by 4 bases and J by 3 bases, 6 bases remained unmatched. Germline V gene data show CDR1 as SGHDT and CDR2 as YYEEEE. CDR3 sequence (DNA): TGTGCCAGCAGCCCTTGGGGACAGGGGGTTGGGGCCAACGTCCTGACTTTC. This gives the protein CASSPWGQGVGANVLTF.

J is TRBJ2-7 and V is TRBV27, with a possible D match to TRBD2 (5 bases). Germline CDR1 is MNHEY and CDR2 is SMNVEV (reference sequence). The germline V and J ends were trimmed by 2 bases and 6 bases, with 11 bases remaining between them. CDR3 size: 13 residues. In DNA, the CDR3 is TGTGCCAGCAGTTTACTCGGGGAAGGCGAGCAGTACGTC. This translates into CASSLLGEGEQYV.

The chain carries TRBV29-1 and TRBJ1-5, with a tentative D call TRBD1 (6 bases). The CDR3 extends over 18 amino acids. V gave up 1 base and J gave up 0 bases, with 19 bases separating them. Per the germline V gene, CDR1 is SQVTM and CDR2 is ANQGSEA. The CDR3 bases are TGCAGCGTTGAAGCGTGGGGCCCGACAGGTTTTAGCAATCAGCCCCAGCATTTT. This codes for CSVEAWGPTGFSNQPQHF.

The V gene is TRBV7-9, the J gene TRBJ2-1; D unclear. Germline CDR1 and CDR2: SEHNR and FQNEAQ (reference sequence). The CDR3 length is 15 residues. The ends were cut back, 5 bases at V and 0 bases at J, with 11 bases in the middle. Here the CDR3 reads CASSPPDNSYNEQFF. The CDR3 DNA is TGTGCCAGCAGCCCCCCCGACAACTCCTACAATGAGCAGTTCTTC.

The chain combines TRBV5-1 with TRBJ1-1; 8 nucleotides agree with TRBD1. Germline lookup yields CDR1 SGHRS and CDR2 YFSETQ. V gave up 0 bases and J gave up 10 bases; unmatched junction bases: 11. CDR3 length equals 15 residues. For the CDR3, the DNA is TGCGCCAGCAGCTTGGAGCAGGGGGCGCGGTACGGAGCTTTCTTT. Translating gives CASSLEQGARYGAFF.

The chain couples TRBV7-9 to TRBJ2-2; D may match TRBD1 or TRBD2 (5 bases each). The CDR3 extends over 15 amino acids. Between the trimmed V and J ends, which lost 5 bases and 4 bases, there was a span of 14 bases. Germline CDR1 is SEHNR and CDR2 is FQNEAQ (reference sequence). CDR3 coding DNA: TGTGCCAGCAGCCGCCCGGGGCTTGCCACCGGGGAGCTGTTTTTT. It encodes CASSRPGLATGELFF.

The rearrangement uses TRBV7-9 and TRBJ2-7; D possibly uses TRBD1 or TRBD2 (6 bases each). Trimming stripped 3 bases from V and 7 bases from J, with 19 bases between. CDR1 and CDR2 (germline): SEHNR, FQNEAQ (reference sequence). The CDR3 extends over 15 amino acids. CDR3 sequence: CASSFETGAKGEQYF. The CDR3 DNA follows: TGTGCCAGCAGCTTCGAGACGGGGGCTAAGGGGGAGCAGTACTTC.

The gene calls are TRBV9 and TRBJ1-1; D call uncertain. This CDR3 is 13 amino acids long. The V end lost 0 bases, the J end lost 3 bases, and 6 bases lay between the germline ends. CDR1 and CDR2 (germline): SGDLS, YYNGEE. The CDR3 loop is CASSVGGDTEAFF. DNA for the CDR3: TGTGCCAGCAGCGTAGGTGGGGACACTGAAGCTTTCTTT. Complete variable domain (other parts from reference TRBV9 and TRBJ1-1): DSGVTQTPKHLITATGQRVTLRCSPRSGDLSVYWYQQSLDQGLQFLIQYYNGEERAKGNILERFSAQQFPDLHSELNLSSLELGDSALYFCASSVGGDTEAFFGQGTRLTVV.

This CDR3 reads CASKGPTKRGSGANVLTF. The CDR3 bases are TGTGCCAGCAAGGGGCCGACGAAGAGAGGCTCTGGGGCCAACGTCCTGACTTTC. The chain carries TRBV12-3 or TRBV12-4 and TRBJ2-6; D may be TRBD1 (5 bases). The V end lost 7 bases, the J end lost 0 bases, and 19 bases lay between the germline ends. The CDR3 has 18 residues.

As regards this clonotype: The DNA is left out, because the CDR3 cannot be placed on it with certainty; the CDR3 is given as TCRdb lists it. The chain couples TRBV4-2 to TRBJ2-1; the tabulated D call, TRBD1, remains unverified against the DNA. The CDR3 numbers 17 amino acids, ends counted. The germline gives CDR1 LGHNA, CDR2 YNFKEQ. CDR3 residues: CASSLHFGGAPQPEQFF.